These 6 T cell receptor beta chains were all obtained from the same sample, sequenced in a study of shared clonotypes between healthy human individuals. Repertoires were generated with immunoSEQ multiplex PCR, while TCRdb's copy carries only in-frame clones and drops some. The sample carries some 2.1 million clones, about 95% recorded once. Terminally differentiated effector memory CD45RA+ cells were excluded by CCR7 positive selection of CD45RO-negative cells. What was sequenced was naive CD8+ T cells sorted from blood. The receptors here all came from a man aged 18 to 30 in good health.

The rearrangement uses TRBV7-9 and TRBJ2-4; possible D gene TRBD2, 5 bases. The V end lost 5 bases, the J end lost 8 bases, and 19 bases lay between the germline ends. The CDR3 loop spans 15 amino acids. Looked up from germline, CDR1 is SEHNR and CDR2 is FQNEAQ (reference sequence). This chain's CDR3 is CASSKDFGVLDIQYF. The CDR3 DNA follows: TGTGCCAGCAGCAAGGACTTCGGGGTTTTGGACATTCAGTACTTC.

This chain joins TRBV19 and TRBJ2-3, with 12 bases fitting TRBD2. After removal of 5 bases from V and 5 bases from J, the junction contained 11 bases not matched to a gene. The germline V gene encodes CDR1 LNHDA and CDR2 SQIVND (reference sequence). The CDR3 spans 17 residues. This CDR3 reads CASSPPRTSGNRDTQYF. The CDR3, as DNA: TGTGCCAGTAGTCCGCCGAGGACTAGCGGGAATAGAGATACGCAGTATTTT.

This chain links TRBV7-9 with TRBJ2-7; D remains ambiguous. Germline V gene lookup returns CDR1 SEHNR and CDR2 FQNEAQ (reference sequence). V gave up 2 bases and J gave up 5 bases, with 13 bases separating them. This CDR3 region has 14 residues. CDR3 in amino acids: CASSLRNTPDEQYF. DNA of the CDR3: TGTGCCAGCAGCTTAAGGAACACCCCGGACGAGCAGTACTTC.

A single count supports this clone. CDR3 in amino acids: CASSQSDPYNEQFF. CDR3 sequence (DNA): TGTGCCAGCAGCCAATCGGACCCCTACAATGAGCAGTTCTTC. This chain links TRBV13 with TRBJ2-1, with unresolved D. The CDR3 has 14 residues. The germline gives CDR1 PRHDT, CDR2 FYEKMQ (reference sequence). V lost 5 bases and J 2 bases, leaving 10 bases between the germline ends.

The gene calls are TRBV14 and TRBJ1-5, with D perhaps TRBD1 (5 bases). This CDR3 is 14 amino acids long. V shed 3 bases and J shed 10 bases, with 16 bases lying between them. Germline V gives CDR1 SGHDN, CDR2 FVKESK. The CDR3: CASSQSPLGGPQHF. The CDR3, as DNA: TGTGCCAGCAGCCAGAGTCCACTTGGGGGTCCCCAGCATTTT.

V gene TRBV27 combines with J gene TRBJ2-2, with D tentatively TRBD2 (6 bases). The ends were cut back, 4 bases at V and 7 bases at J, with 19 bases in the middle. The CDR3 runs 16 residues. CDR1 is MNHEY and CDR2 is SMNVEV in the germline V gene (reference sequence). In DNA form, the CDR3 reads TGTGCCAGCAGTTCCTTGACTAGTCTAGGTCACGGGGAGCTGTTTTTT. This translates into CASSSLTSLGHGELFF.